This note documents a single T cell receptor beta chain sequence. The antigen is undetermined. The PCR had 60 Vbeta and 13 Jbeta primers. Sequencing used immunoSEQ multiplex PCR; TCRdb keeps in-frame clones, though not all of them. The sample gives over 150,000 clones, roughly 75% of which show up once; 1% is in the top ten. The sample originates from a study of cytomegalovirus exposure and HLA in healthy donors. The CDR3 extends over 14 amino acids. Germline V gene sequence: CDR1 SQVTM, CDR2 ANQGSEA. Trimming stripped 4 bases from V and 0 bases from J, with 10 bases between. Study-wide findings and caveats: Presence/absence analyses rested on an assumption that sequencing depth was roughly uniform across donors. For most TCR beta V segments, an earlier analysis put the productive rate at about 90% or about 30% of the time.

The source material was PBMCs. V is TRBV29-1 and J is TRBJ1-3; perhaps TRBD1 as D (5 bases). The receptor comes from a woman in her forties or fifties in good health and CMV-seropositive. In nucleotides, the CDR3 is TGCAGCGTTGTAGTCGACAGCTCTGGAAACACCATATATTTT. It is translated as CSVVVDSSGNTIYF. The variable domain in full, with the rest retrieved from reference TRBV29-1 and TRBJ1-3, is SAVISQKPSRDICQRGTSLTIQCQVDSQVTMMFWYRQQPGQSLTLIATANQGSEATYESGFVIDKFPISRPNLTFSTLTVSNMSPEDSSIYLCSVVVDSSGNTIYFGEGSWLTVV.